The rows below give T cell receptor beta chains drawn from one sample of a study of blood T cell repertoires in COVID-19. Clones were read by immunoSEQ multiplex PCR, and TCRdb kept only the in-frame ones, dropping some. The data hold approximately 270,000 clones, with 75% to 90% observed a single time. The sequenced sample consisted of PBMCs or T cells enriched from blood (not recorded which). Receptors originate from a woman in her fifties or sixties who had recovered from COVID-19. Both conserved end residues are part of each CDR3. Each record gives: J gene, clone size, V gene, D gene, CDR3 DNA, CDR3 protein. A D gene is named only where the DNA matches it firmly. Some rows have no size entry. The others give once, few or many, or a class for an expanded clone.

J gene: TRBJ2-5; clone size: once; V gene: TRBV4-1; D gene: TRBD2; CDR3 DNA: TGCGCCAGCAGCCGAGAAGACGGGACTAACCTACAAGAGACCCAGTACTTC; CDR3 protein: CASSREDGTNLQETQYF
J gene: TRBJ1-5; clone size: NA; V gene: TRBV19; D gene: NA; CDR3 DNA: TGTGCCAGTAGCACAGGGTGGCATCAGCCCCAGCATTTT; CDR3 protein: CASSTGWHQPQHF
J gene: TRBJ1-2; clone size: NA; V gene: TRBV3-1/TRBV3-2; D gene: NA; CDR3 DNA: TGTGCCAGCAGCCAAGAATACAGGACAGCTTATGGCTACACCTTC; CDR3 protein: CASSQEYRTAYGYTF
J gene: TRBJ1-4; clone size: NA; V gene: TRBV4-2; D gene: NA; CDR3 DNA: TGTGCCAGCAGCCCAAGGGAGAGGGCATTAAGTGAAAAACTGTTTTTT; CDR3 protein: CASSPRERALSEKLFF
J gene: TRBJ2-1; clone size: NA; V gene: TRBV10-3; D gene: TRBD1; CDR3 DNA: TGTGCCATCAGTGAGCCTCCGGGACAGGGAAAGCACAATGAGCAGTTCTTC; CDR3 protein: CAISEPPGQGKHNEQFF
J gene: TRBJ2-7; clone size: NA; V gene: TRBV9; D gene: TRBD2; CDR3 DNA: TGTGCCAGCAGCGTAGAAGCGGGAGTTAACCACGAGCAGTACTTC; CDR3 protein: CASSVEAGVNHEQYF
J gene: TRBJ2-1; clone size: NA; V gene: TRBV5-4; D gene: TRBD2; CDR3 DNA: TGTGCCAGCAGCTACGGACTAGCGGGAACCAATGAGCAGTTCTTC; CDR3 protein: CASSYGLAGTNEQFF
J gene: TRBJ1-1; clone size: few; V gene: TRBV19; D gene: TRBD1; CDR3 DNA: TGTGCCAGTAGCTTCCAGGGGGCCACTGAAGCTTTCTTT; CDR3 protein: CASSFQGATEAFF
J gene: TRBJ2-3; clone size: NA; V gene: TRBV27; D gene: TRBD2; CDR3 DNA: TGTGCCAGCAGTCCTTGGACTAGCGGGAGGGGTACAGATACGCAGTATTTT; CDR3 protein: CASSPWTSGRGTDTQYF
J gene: TRBJ2-4; clone size: NA; V gene: TRBV5-4; D gene: TRBD2; CDR3 DNA: TGTGCCAGCAGCTCCGCGGGGGGTTTAGCCAAAAACATTCAGTACTTC; CDR3 protein: CASSSAGGLAKNIQYF
J gene: TRBJ2-1; clone size: NA; V gene: TRBV5-4; D gene: TRBD2; CDR3 DNA: TGTGCCAGCAGCTTAGGGACTAGCGGAAATGAGCAGTTCTTC; CDR3 protein: CASSLGTSGNEQFF
J gene: TRBJ1-2; clone size: NA; V gene: TRBV3-1/TRBV3-2; D gene: TRBD1; CDR3 DNA: TGTGCCAGCAGCCAAGTCAGGGGGCGCCATGGCTACACCTTC; CDR3 protein: CASSQVRGRHGYTF
J gene: TRBJ2-7; clone size: NA; V gene: TRBV10-3; D gene: TRBD2; CDR3 DNA: TGTGCCATCAGTGTGGAATATAGCGGGAGTTACGAGCAGTACTTC; CDR3 protein: CAISVEYSGSYEQYF
J gene: TRBJ2-5; clone size: NA; V gene: TRBV5-4; D gene: NA; CDR3 DNA: TGTGCCAGCAGCTTTTACCAGGGACAAGAGACCCAGTACTTC; CDR3 protein: CASSFYQGQETQYF
J gene: TRBJ2-5; clone size: NA; V gene: TRBV27; D gene: NA; CDR3 DNA: TGTGCCAGCAGTTTTCGGACTCTAGAGACCCAGTACTTC; CDR3 protein: CASSFRTLETQYF
J gene: TRBJ1-1; clone size: once; V gene: TRBV6-5; D gene: NA; CDR3 DNA: TGTGCCAGCAGTTACGAGACAGGCCGAATGAACACTGAAGCTTTCTTT; CDR3 protein: CASSYETGRMNTEAFF
J gene: TRBJ1-6; clone size: NA; V gene: TRBV28; D gene: NA; CDR3 DNA: TGTGCCAGCAGCCACACTGAGGCAGCTAATTCACCCCTCCACTTT; CDR3 protein: CASSHTEAANSPLHF
J gene: TRBJ2-3; clone size: few; V gene: TRBV4-1; D gene: NA; CDR3 DNA: TGCGCCAGCAGCCATAGGGGGGGCCGCACAGATACGCAGTATTTT; CDR3 protein: CASSHRGGRTDTQYF
J gene: TRBJ2-3; clone size: NA; V gene: TRBV11-2; D gene: TRBD2; CDR3 DNA: TGTGCCAGCAACCTAGCGGGCAGCACAGATACGCAGTATTTT; CDR3 protein: CASNLAGSTDTQYF
J gene: TRBJ2-5; clone size: NA; V gene: TRBV5-5; D gene: TRBD2; CDR3 DNA: TGTGCCAGCAGCTTACCACAAGCGGGAGGGCCGGGTCAAGAGACCCAGTACTTC; CDR3 protein: CASSLPQAGGPGQETQYF
J gene: TRBJ1-3; clone size: NA; V gene: TRBV19; D gene: NA; CDR3 DNA: TGTGCCAGTACCTCTTTGGGGGCAGCTGGAAACACCATATATTTT; CDR3 protein: CASTSLGAAGNTIYF
J gene: TRBJ2-3; clone size: NA; V gene: TRBV30; D gene: TRBD2; CDR3 DNA: TGTGCCTGGAGAAGACTAGCGGGATACACAGATACGCAGTATTTT; CDR3 protein: CAWRRLAGYTDTQYF
J gene: TRBJ1-4; clone size: NA; V gene: TRBV19; D gene: TRBD1; CDR3 DNA: TGTGCCAGTACCTCACGACAGGGCACCTTTAATGAAAAACTGTTTTTT; CDR3 protein: CASTSRQGTFNEKLFF
J gene: TRBJ2-2; clone size: NA; V gene: TRBV7-3; D gene: NA; CDR3 DNA: TGTGCCAGCAGCTTAAGCCCCCGCCTAGCATCCGGGGAGCTGTTTTTT; CDR3 protein: CASSLSPRLASGELFF
J gene: TRBJ2-7; clone size: NA; V gene: TRBV6-5; D gene: TRBD1; CDR3 DNA: TGTGCCAGCACCGAGGGACAGGGCTTAAGCTACGAGCAGTACTTC; CDR3 protein: CASTEGQGLSYEQYF
J gene: TRBJ1-5; clone size: NA; V gene: TRBV3-1/TRBV3-2; D gene: TRBD1; CDR3 DNA: TGTGCCAGCAGCTCGACAGGGGGCAATCAGCCCCAGCATTTT; CDR3 protein: CASSSTGGNQPQHF
J gene: TRBJ1-5; clone size: NA; V gene: TRBV5-4; D gene: NA; CDR3 DNA: TGTGCCAGCAGCTTGGGGGGCGTCAATCAGCCCCAGCATTTT; CDR3 protein: CASSLGGVNQPQHF
J gene: TRBJ2-7; clone size: few; V gene: TRBV27; D gene: TRBD2; CDR3 DNA: TGTGCCAGCAGCCGTGGACTAGCAGGTCGCGAGCAGTACTTC; CDR3 protein: CASSRGLAGREQYF
J gene: TRBJ2-7; clone size: NA; V gene: TRBV27; D gene: TRBD1; CDR3 DNA: TGTGCCAGCAGTTTGGCGGACAGGCCCTACGAGCAGTACTTC; CDR3 protein: CASSLADRPYEQYF
J gene: TRBJ1-1; clone size: NA; V gene: TRBV27; D gene: NA; CDR3 DNA: TGTGCCAGCAGTTGGTACCCAGGGAAGAACACTGAAGCTTTCTTT; CDR3 protein: CASSWYPGKNTEAFF
J gene: TRBJ2-4; clone size: NA; V gene: TRBV24-1; D gene: NA; CDR3 DNA: TGTGCCACCAGTGATTCAGGGGTATCCCACATTCAGTACTTC; CDR3 protein: CATSDSGVSHIQYF
J gene: TRBJ2-7; clone size: NA; V gene: TRBV28; D gene: NA; CDR3 DNA: TGTGCCAGCAGTTTATTATGGAGTTACGAGCAGTACTTC; CDR3 protein: CASSLLWSYEQYF
J gene: TRBJ1-1; clone size: NA; V gene: TRBV5-1; D gene: NA; CDR3 DNA: TGCGCCAGCAGCTTCCTCCTGAACACTGAAGCTTTCTTT; CDR3 protein: CASSFLLNTEAFF
J gene: TRBJ2-1; clone size: NA; V gene: TRBV19; D gene: TRBD2; CDR3 DNA: TGTGCCAGTAGTATGAAGGGCGGTGGACTAGCGGGGCCCAGCTCCTACAATGAGCAGTTCTTC; CDR3 protein: CASSMKGGGLAGPSSYNEQFF
J gene: TRBJ1-2; clone size: NA; V gene: TRBV11-2; D gene: NA; CDR3 DNA: TGTGCCAGCAGCCCCTCCGACAGCGACGGATCCTATGGCTACACCTTC; CDR3 protein: CASSPSDSDGSYGYTF
J gene: TRBJ1-5; clone size: NA; V gene: TRBV4-1; D gene: TRBD1; CDR3 DNA: TGCGCCAGCAGCCAAAGGGACAGGGGGAATCAGCCCCAGCATTTT; CDR3 protein: CASSQRDRGNQPQHF
J gene: TRBJ2-7; clone size: NA; V gene: TRBV5-1; D gene: NA; CDR3 DNA: TGCGCCAGCAGCTTGGACGCAGACTACGAGCAGTACTTC; CDR3 protein: CASSLDADYEQYF
J gene: TRBJ2-1; clone size: NA; V gene: TRBV27; D gene: NA; CDR3 DNA: TGTGCCAGCAGTTATACGGGAAACAATGAGCAGTTCTTC; CDR3 protein: CASSYTGNNEQFF
J gene: TRBJ2-3; clone size: NA; V gene: TRBV5-4; D gene: NA; CDR3 DNA: TGTGCCAGCAGCGGTCCGCCCGTGGTAGCGACCCCAGATACGCAGTATTTT; CDR3 protein: CASSGPPVVATPDTQYF
J gene: TRBJ1-6; clone size: once; V gene: TRBV30; D gene: NA; CDR3 DNA: TGTGCCTGGAGCAGGGGATCTGGGGTATCACCCCTCCACTTT; CDR3 protein: CAWSRGSGVSPLHF
J gene: TRBJ1-2; clone size: NA; V gene: TRBV7-6; D gene: NA; CDR3 DNA: TGTGCCAGCAGCTTAGCGTCGGGGGATGGCTACACCTTC; CDR3 protein: CASSLASGDGYTF
J gene: TRBJ2-3; clone size: NA; V gene: TRBV7-2; D gene: TRBD2; CDR3 DNA: TGTGCCAGCAGCCCAAGAAGCGGGAGGACAGATACGCAGTATTTT; CDR3 protein: CASSPRSGRTDTQYF
J gene: TRBJ2-7; clone size: NA; V gene: TRBV27; D gene: TRBD1; CDR3 DNA: TGTGCCAGCAGCGCTCTCGGGGACAGGGGCGTCAACAAGCAGTACTTC; CDR3 protein: CASSALGDRGVNKQYF
J gene: TRBJ2-7; clone size: few; V gene: TRBV2; D gene: NA; CDR3 DNA: TGTGCCAGCGGTCCGGACAGCTACGAGCAGTACTTC; CDR3 protein: CASGPDSYEQYF
J gene: TRBJ2-7; clone size: NA; V gene: TRBV27; D gene: TRBD2; CDR3 DNA: TGTGCCAGCAGTCCCGGGGGGAGCCCCTACGAGCAGTACTTC; CDR3 protein: CASSPGGSPYEQYF
J gene: TRBJ2-7; clone size: NA; V gene: TRBV6-5; D gene: NA; CDR3 DNA: TGTGCCAGCAGTTACGCGAAGGGGCGCCTGGGGGAGCAGTACTTC; CDR3 protein: CASSYAKGRLGEQYF